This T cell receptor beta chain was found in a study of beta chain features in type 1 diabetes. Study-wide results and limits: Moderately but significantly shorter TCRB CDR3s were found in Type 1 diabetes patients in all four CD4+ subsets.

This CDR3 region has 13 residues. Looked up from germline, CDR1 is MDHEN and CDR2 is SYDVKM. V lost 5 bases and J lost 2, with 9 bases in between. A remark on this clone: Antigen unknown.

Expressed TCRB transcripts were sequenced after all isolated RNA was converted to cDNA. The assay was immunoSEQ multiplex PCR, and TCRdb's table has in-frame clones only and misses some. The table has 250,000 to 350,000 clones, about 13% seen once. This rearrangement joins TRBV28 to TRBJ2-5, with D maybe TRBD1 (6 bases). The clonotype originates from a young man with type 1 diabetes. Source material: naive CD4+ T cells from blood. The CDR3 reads CASSRTDQETQYF. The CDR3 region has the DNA TGTGCCAGCAGTAGGACAGATCAAGAGACCCAGTACTTC.